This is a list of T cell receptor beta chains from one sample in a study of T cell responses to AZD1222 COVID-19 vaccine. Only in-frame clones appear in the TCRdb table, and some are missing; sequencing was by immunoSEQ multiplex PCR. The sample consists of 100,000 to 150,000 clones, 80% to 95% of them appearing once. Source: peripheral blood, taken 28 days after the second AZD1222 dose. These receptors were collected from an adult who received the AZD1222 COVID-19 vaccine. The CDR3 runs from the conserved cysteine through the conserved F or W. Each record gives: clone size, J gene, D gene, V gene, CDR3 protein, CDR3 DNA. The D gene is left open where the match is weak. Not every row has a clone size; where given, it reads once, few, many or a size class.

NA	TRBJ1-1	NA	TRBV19	CARPTGTEAFF	TGTGCCAGGCCGACAGGCACTGAAGCTTTCTTT
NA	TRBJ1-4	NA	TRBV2	CASARGQGGVEKLFF	TGTGCCAGCGCCCGAGGCCAGGGAGGGGTAGAAAAACTGTTTTTT
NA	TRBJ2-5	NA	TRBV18	CASSPGRQETQYF	TGTGCCAGCTCACCGGGGAGGCAAGAGACCCAGTACTTC
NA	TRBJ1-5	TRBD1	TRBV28	CASSRTGGGNQPQHF	TGTGCCAGCAGCCGGACAGGGGGCGGCAATCAGCCCCAGCATTTT
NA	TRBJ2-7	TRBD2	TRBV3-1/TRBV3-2	CASSRGIAGLYEQYF	TGTGCCAGCAGCCGAGGGATAGCGGGCCTCTACGAGCAGTACTTC
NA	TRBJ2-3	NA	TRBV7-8	CASSFTSDLEYTQYF	TGTGCCAGCAGCTTTACGTCGGACCTAGAGTATACGCAGTATTTT
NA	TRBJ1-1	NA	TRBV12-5	CASGLVPGNTEAFF	TGTGCTAGTGGTTTGGTTCCCGGGAACACTGAAGCTTTCTTT
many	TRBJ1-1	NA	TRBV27	CASSLTRGGKMNTEAFF	TGTGCCAGCAGTTTAACCAGGGGAGGAAAGATGAACACTGAAGCTTTCTTT
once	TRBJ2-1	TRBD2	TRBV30	CAWSISRTSGSNEQFF	TGTGCCTGGAGTATATCCCGGACTAGCGGGTCCAATGAGCAGTTCTTC
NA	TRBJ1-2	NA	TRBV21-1	CARQYGYTF	TGTGCCCGCCAATATGGCTACACCTTC
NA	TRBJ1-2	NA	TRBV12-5	CASGLGGVHGYTF	TGTGCTAGTGGTTTGGGGGGTGTCCATGGCTACACCTTC
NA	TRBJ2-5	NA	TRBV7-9	CASSLRPGETQYF	TGTGCCAGCAGCTTAAGGCCAGGAGAGACCCAGTACTTC
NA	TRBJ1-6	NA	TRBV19	CASSIATGRSNSPLHF	TGTGCCAGTAGTATAGCCACAGGCCGCTCTAATTCACCCCTCCACTTT
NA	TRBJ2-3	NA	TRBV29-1	CSVEFGYFSTDTQYF	TGCAGCGTTGAATTTGGTTATTTTAGCACAGATACGCAGTATTTT
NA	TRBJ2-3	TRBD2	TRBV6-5	CASSTTGGAQYF	TGTGCCAGCAGTACGACGGGGGGAGCGCAGTATTTT
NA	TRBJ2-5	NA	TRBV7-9	CASSSSGGRGTQYF	TGTGCCAGCAGCTCGTCAGGGGGGCGAGGGACCCAGTACTTC
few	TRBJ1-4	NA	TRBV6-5	CASTGAATNEKLFF	TGTGCCAGCACGGGGGCAGCAACTAATGAAAAACTGTTTTTT
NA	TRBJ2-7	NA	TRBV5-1	CASSDWGVAGEQYF	TGCGCCAGCAGCGATTGGGGGGTAGCTGGCGAGCAGTACTTC
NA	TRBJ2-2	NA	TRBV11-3	CASSLGPRELFF	TGTGCCAGCAGCTTGGGACCGCGGGAGCTGTTTTTT
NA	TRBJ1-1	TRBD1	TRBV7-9	CASSHGTGGLDTEAFF	TGTGCCAGCAGCCATGGGACAGGGGGCTTGGACACTGAAGCTTTCTTT
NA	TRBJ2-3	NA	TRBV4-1	CASSQGTSVITQYF	TGCGCCAGCAGCCAAGGGACCAGCGTTATTACGCAGTATTTT
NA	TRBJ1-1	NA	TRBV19	CASSTERGWNTEAFF	TGTGCCAGTAGTACTGAGAGGGGTTGGAACACTGAAGCTTTCTTT
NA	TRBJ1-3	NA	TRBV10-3	CAISDRGNTIYF	TGTGCCATCAGTGACAGGGGAAACACCATATATTTT
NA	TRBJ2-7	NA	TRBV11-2	CASSSSGTLSYEQYF	TGTGCCAGCAGCTCGTCCGGGACACTCTCCTACGAGCAGTACTTC
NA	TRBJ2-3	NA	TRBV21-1	CASSNPPGTENTDTQYF	TGTGCCAGCAGCAACCCCCCTGGGACAGAAAACACAGATACGCAGTATTTT
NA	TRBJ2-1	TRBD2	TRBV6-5	CASSKTSGRNGRQFF	TGTGCCAGCAGCAAGACTAGCGGAAGAAACGGGCGGCAGTTCTTC
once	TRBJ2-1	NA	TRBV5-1	CASSEGSSYNEQFF	TGCGCCAGCAGCGAGGGGAGCTCCTACAATGAGCAGTTCTTC
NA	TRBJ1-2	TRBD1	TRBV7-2	CASSLITGTVGGYTF	TGTGCCAGCAGCTTGATAACCGGGACAGTGGGTGGCTACACCTTC
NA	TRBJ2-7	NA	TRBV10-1	CASSMVPWGEQYF	TGCGCCAGCAGTATGGTCCCCTGGGGGGAGCAGTACTTC
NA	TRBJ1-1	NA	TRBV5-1	CASSPNAGDTEAFF	TGCGCCAGCAGCCCCAATGCGGGGGACACTGAAGCTTTCTTT
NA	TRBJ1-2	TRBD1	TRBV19	CASNGQGNYGYTF	TGTGCCAGTAACGGACAGGGAAACTATGGCTACACCTTC
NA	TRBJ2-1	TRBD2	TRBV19	CASSTEGLAGGRDYNEQFF	TGTGCCAGTAGTACCGAGGGCCTAGCGGGCGGGCGGGATTACAATGAGCAGTTCTTC
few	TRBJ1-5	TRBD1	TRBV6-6	CASSQGTGNQPQHF	TGTGCCAGCAGTCAAGGGACAGGTAATCAGCCCCAGCATTTT
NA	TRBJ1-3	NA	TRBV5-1	CASSMDSSGNTIYF	TGCGCCAGCAGCATGGACAGTTCTGGAAACACCATATATTTT
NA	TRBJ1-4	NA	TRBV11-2	CASSPPSPPGVEKLFF	TGTGCCAGCAGCCCCCCCTCCCCACCAGGGGTCGAAAAACTGTTTTTT
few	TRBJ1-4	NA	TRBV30	CAWSYGGIELFF	TGTGCCTGGAGTTATGGGGGCATCGAACTGTTTTTT
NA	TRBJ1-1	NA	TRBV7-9	CASSLGSDTEAFF	TGTGCCAGCAGCTTAGGGTCGGACACTGAAGCTTTCTTT
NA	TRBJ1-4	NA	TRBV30	CAWGFGTPNEKLFF	TGTGCCTGGGGCTTCGGCACCCCTAATGAAAAACTGTTTTTT
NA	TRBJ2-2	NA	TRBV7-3	CASSLEGPGELFF	TGTGCCAGCAGCCTGGAGGGTCCCGGGGAGCTGTTTTTT
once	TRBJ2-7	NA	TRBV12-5	CASGSLPYEQYF	TGTGCTAGTGGTTCTTTACCCTACGAGCAGTACTTC